The present T cell receptor (beta chain) was sequenced within a study of high-grade serous ovarian cancer treatment subgroups. Study-level background: Mean per sample: around 14,000 reads, 6,000 to 8,000 unique TCR beta rearrangements. Findings and limits, study-wide: The analyses considered CDR3 and ignored CDR1 and CDR2. Clonal relatedness tracked neoantigen level, and by trend copy number and mutation load. Different patients shared almost no repertoire; same-patient tumors shared 0.11 to 0.79.

Of note for this clone: Its antigen is still unknown.

The repertoire was sequenced with immunoSEQ multiplex PCR; TCRdb's copy has only in-frame clones and lacks some. In the table there are nearly 15,000 clones, roughly nine tenths of which are singletons. The CDR3 consists of 13 residues. Trimming at V came to 3 bases and at J to 12 bases, leaving 4 bases not matched to a gene. Germline V gene lookup returns CDR1 MNHEY and CDR2 SMNVEV (reference sequence). Tumor samples were obtained before definitive surgery or chemotherapy. Sequences were obtained from tumor tissue. This sequence originates from a human donor with high-grade serous ovarian cancer. This chain links TRBV27 with TRBJ2-1, with 11 nucleotides matching TRBD2. For the CDR3, the DNA is TGTGCCAGCAGTTTTAGCGGGGGGGCAGGGCAGTTCTTC. This codes for CASSFSGGAGQFF.